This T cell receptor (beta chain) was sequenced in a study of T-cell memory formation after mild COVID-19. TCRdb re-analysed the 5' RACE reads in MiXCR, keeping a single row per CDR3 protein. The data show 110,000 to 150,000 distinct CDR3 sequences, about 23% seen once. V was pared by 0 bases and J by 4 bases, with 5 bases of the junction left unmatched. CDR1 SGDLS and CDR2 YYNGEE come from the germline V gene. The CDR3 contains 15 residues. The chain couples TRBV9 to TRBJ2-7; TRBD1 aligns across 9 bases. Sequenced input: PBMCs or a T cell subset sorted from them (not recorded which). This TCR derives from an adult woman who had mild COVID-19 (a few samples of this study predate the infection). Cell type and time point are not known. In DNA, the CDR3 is TGTGCCAGCAGCGTAGGAGGACAGGGGTCATACGAGCAGTACTTC. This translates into CASSVGGQGSYEQYF.